A selection of T cell receptor beta chains follows, all from one sample in a study of blood T cell repertoires in COVID-19. Profiled with immunoSEQ multiplex PCR; TCRdb holds only in-frame clones, not every one. This table has under 300,000 clones, approximately 91% appearing once. Sequencing was performed on PBMCs or T cells enriched from blood (not recorded which). These receptors originate from a woman aged 35 to 49 with acute COVID-19. The CDR3 runs from the conserved cysteine through the conserved F or W. D genes are given only for firm matches. Some rows mark clone size as missing; the rest say once, few, many or name a class of expanded clone.

D gene,J gene,V gene,clone size,CDR3 protein,CDR3 DNA
.,TRBJ1-3,TRBV4-1,.,CASSQVLSSGNTIYF,TGCGCCAGCAGCCAAGTTCTTAGCTCTGGAAACACCATATATTTT
TRBD1,TRBJ1-3,TRBV6-5,.,CASGRTGSGNTIYF,TGTGCCAGCGGGAGGACAGGGTCAGGAAACACCATATATTTT
.,TRBJ1-2,TRBV28,once,CASIGGANYGYTF,TGTGCCAGCATAGGGGGGGCCAACTATGGCTACACCTTC
.,TRBJ1-1,TRBV30,.,CAWSVTGSLTEAFF,TGTGCCTGGAGTGTAACGGGGTCCCTGACTGAAGCTTTCTTT
.,TRBJ2-4,TRBV19,.,CASSISGLVKNIQYF,TGTGCCAGTAGTATATCGGGACTCGTAAAAAACATTCAGTACTTC
.,TRBJ2-4,TRBV21-1,.,CASFRLGKPPGLASKYF,TGTGCCAGCTTCAGACTAGGGAAGCCTCCGGGACTAGCTTCTAAGTACTTC
TRBD1,TRBJ2-1,TRBV25-1,.,CASSDGTGNEQFF,TGTGCCAGCAGTGACGGGACAGGGAATGAGCAGTTCTTC
TRBD1,TRBJ2-4,TRBV7-2,.,CASSLDRAVQYF,TGTGCCAGCAGCTTGGACAGGGCAGTCCAGTACTTC
.,TRBJ1-1,TRBV19,.,CASSIGTTRQRTAFF,TGTGCCAGTAGTATAGGTACAACCAGACAGAGGACAGCTTTCTTT
TRBD2,TRBJ2-5,TRBV7-9,.,CASSSGGAGTSETGAQYF,TGTGCCAGCAGCTCCGGGGGGGCCGGGACTAGCGAGACGGGAGCCCAGTACTTC
.,TRBJ1-3,TRBV15,.,CAPPAGVLNTIYF,TGTGCCCCTCCGGCGGGGGTTTTAAACACCATATATTTT
.,TRBJ2-3,TRBV9,.,CASSVTGVTDTQYF,TGTGCCAGCAGCGTAACGGGGGTCACAGATACGCAGTATTTT
.,TRBJ1-1,TRBV10-3,.,CAISEAGNTEAFF,TGTGCCATCAGTGAGGCAGGGAACACTGAAGCTTTCTTT
TRBD1,TRBJ1-1,TRBV6-5,.,CASSWDSNTEAFF,TGTGCCAGCAGTTGGGACAGTAACACTGAAGCTTTCTTT
TRBD1,TRBJ1-2,TRBV7-8,.,CASSSFRDSGYGYTF,TGTGCCAGCAGCTCGTTCCGGGACAGCGGCTATGGCTACACCTTC
.,TRBJ1-6,TRBV11-3,.,CASSLRPGVSSYNSPLHF,TGTGCCAGCAGCTTACGTCCAGGGGTGAGCTCCTATAATTCACCCCTCCACTTT
.,TRBJ1-2,TRBV28,once,CASSSRLSVGYTF,TGTGCCAGCAGTTCCCGTCTGTCGGTTGGCTACACCTTC
.,TRBJ2-2,TRBV5-1,.,CASSLATNTGELFF,TGCGCCAGCAGCTTGGCCACGAACACCGGGGAGCTGTTTTTT
.,TRBJ1-1,TRBV12-5,.,CASGLGAGVRTEAFF,TGTGCTAGTGGTTTAGGGGCGGGAGTACGGACTGAAGCTTTCTTT
.,TRBJ2-7,TRBV5-5,.,CASSSRVSVEQYF,TGTGCCAGCAGCTCCAGGGTATCGGTTGAGCAGTACTTC
.,TRBJ2-7,TRBV29-1,.,CSATNAGSSYEQYF,TGCAGCGCCACGAACGCGGGAAGCTCCTACGAGCAGTACTTC
TRBD2,TRBJ2-1,TRBV3-1/TRBV3-2,.,CASSLFQGLAVDEQFF,TGTGCCAGCAGCCTCTTCCAGGGACTAGCGGTCGATGAGCAGTTCTTC
TRBD1,TRBJ1-5,TRBV19,.,CASSKQGAGFDQPQHF,TGTGCCAGTAGTAAGCAGGGGGCGGGATTCGATCAGCCCCAGCATTTT
TRBD2,TRBJ2-3,TRBV7-3,once,CASSHIGGGAGDTQYF,TGTGCCAGCAGCCACATTGGCGGGGGGGCCGGAGATACGCAGTATTTT
.,TRBJ1-2,TRBV10-3,.,CAISESNYGYTF,TGTGCCATCAGTGAGAGCAACTATGGCTACACCTTC
TRBD1,TRBJ2-2,TRBV24-1,.,CATSVEGAFGGPAELFF,TGTGCCACCAGTGTTGAGGGGGCGTTTGGGGGACCGGCGGAGCTGTTTTTT
TRBD1,TRBJ2-7,TRBV18,.,CASSGQQGAIREQYF,TGTGCCAGCTCAGGCCAACAGGGGGCGATACGCGAGCAGTACTTC
.,TRBJ1-5,TRBV2,.,CASGQVRRNQPQHF,TGTGCCAGCGGCCAGGTACGCCGAAATCAGCCCCAGCATTTT
TRBD2,TRBJ2-1,TRBV5-6,.,CASSWGLAGGYNEQFF,TGTGCCAGCAGCTGGGGACTAGCGGGAGGGTACAATGAGCAGTTCTTC
TRBD1,TRBJ2-5,TRBV11-2,.,CASSSNRGRGLRETQYF,TGTGCCAGCAGCTCAAACAGGGGAAGAGGCCTTCGAGAGACCCAGTACTTC
TRBD1,TRBJ2-2,TRBV7-3,.,CASSRRGLGQGAVGELFF,TGTGCCAGCAGCCGAAGGGGTCTCGGACAGGGGGCGGTCGGGGAGCTGTTTTTT
TRBD2,TRBJ2-7,TRBV7-9,few,CASSLTSVSYEQYF,TGTGCCAGCAGCTTGACTAGCGTTTCCTACGAGCAGTACTTC
TRBD1,TRBJ2-1,TRBV3-1/TRBV3-2,.,CASSQQGAHSYNEQFF,TGTGCCAGCAGCCAACAGGGGGCCCACTCCTACAATGAGCAGTTCTTC
TRBD2,TRBJ2-5,TRBV2,.,CASRLAGGPPQETQYF,TGTGCCAGCAGGCTAGCGGGGGGACCCCCACAAGAGACCCAGTACTTC
.,TRBJ2-2,TRBV2,.,CASRPTETGELFF,TGTGCCAGCAGGCCAACAGAAACCGGGGAGCTGTTTTTT
.,TRBJ2-5,TRBV18,.,CASSGRLRGVETQYF,TGTGCCAGCTCTGGGAGGTTGCGAGGAGTAGAGACCCAGTACTTC
.,TRBJ1-2,TRBV2,.,CASTGQIYGYTF,TGTGCCAGCACCGGACAGATATATGGCTACACCTTC
TRBD1,TRBJ2-5,TRBV28,.,CASSPGDRGRETQYF,TGTGCCAGCAGCCCTGGGGACAGGGGGCGGGAGACCCAGTACTTC
.,TRBJ1-2,TRBV25-1,.,CASSVGGAGSYTF,TGTGCCAGCAGTGTAGGAGGGGCCGGGAGCTACACCTTC
.,TRBJ2-1,TRBV5-1,.,CASRVTESSPQFF,TGCGCCAGCAGAGTCACAGAAAGTTCCCCGCAGTTCTTC
.,TRBJ1-2,TRBV19,.,CASSLNSNYGYTF,TGTGCCAGTAGTTTGAACTCTAACTATGGCTACACCTTC
TRBD1,TRBJ1-6,TRBV10-3,.,CAISKGTGRSLYNSPLHF,TGTGCCATCAGTAAAGGGACAGGGAGGTCCCTCTATAATTCACCCCTCCACTTT
TRBD1,TRBJ1-1,TRBV27,.,CASSPDRGTGDNTEAFF,TGTGCCAGCAGTCCCGACCGGGGGACAGGAGACAACACTGAAGCTTTCTTT
.,TRBJ1-2,TRBV5-1,.,CASSLGAGHGYTF,TGCGCCAGCAGCTTGGGGGCGGGGCACGGCTACACCTTC
TRBD1,TRBJ1-2,TRBV19,once,CASRDPGQRRDYTF,TGTGCCAGTAGAGACCCGGGACAGAGGAGGGACTACACCTTC
.,TRBJ2-3,TRBV5-6,.,CASSLELGALTDTQYF,TGTGCCAGCAGCTTGGAGTTAGGGGCTCTGACAGATACGCAGTATTTT
.,TRBJ1-2,TRBV19,few,CAPTGRGGGYTF,TGTGCCCCCACCGGGCGGGGGGGAGGCTACACCTTC
.,TRBJ1-5,TRBV6-5,.,CASRQVVNQPQHF,TGTGCCAGCAGACAGGTCGTCAATCAGCCCCAGCATTTT
.,TRBJ2-1,TRBV7-3,.,CASSQDTYNEQFF,TGTGCCAGCAGCCAGGACACGTACAATGAGCAGTTCTTC
TRBD2,TRBJ2-1,TRBV5-1,.,CASSPTSGGYNEQFF,TGCGCCAGCAGCCCAACTAGCGGGGGTTACAATGAGCAGTTCTTC
.,TRBJ1-1,TRBV7-9,.,CASSSLGGNTEAFF,TGTGCCAGCAGCTCGCTCGGAGGTAACACTGAAGCTTTCTTT
.,TRBJ1-2,TRBV7-9,many,CASSLGGLLYGYTF,TGTGCCAGCAGCTTAGGAGGGCTCCTATATGGCTACACCTTC
TRBD1,TRBJ2-5,TRBV5-1,.,CASSLGQGGQETQYF,TGCGCCAGCAGCTTGGGACAGGGTGGCCAAGAGACCCAGTACTTC
.,TRBJ2-1,TRBV7-9,.,CASSPARSADLHEQFF,TGTGCCAGCAGCCCTGCCCGCAGCGCCGATCTCCATGAGCAGTTCTTC